This T cell receptor beta chain is drawn from a study of blood T cell repertoires in COVID-19. Study information: Acute and convalescent COVID-19 samples came from the United States, Italy and Spain. The analysed material was cDNA or gDNA that came from T cells, B-cell-depleted T cells, or PBMCs.

In the study's own analysis: Amplification of reference gene primers was used by the study to estimate nucleated cell counts. TCRdb's table, derived via immunoSEQ multiplex PCR, lists solely in-frame clones and lacks some. That table furnishes V, J and clone size, whereas the DNA furnished D and trimming. The table records some 140,000 clones, about 76% of them present only once. This CDR3 contains 14 residues. Germline CDR1 KGHSH, CDR2 LQKENI. V was cut by 2 bases and J by 5 bases, with 10 bases left in between. Sequences were obtained from peripheral blood. This chain joins TRBV18 and TRBJ1-5; weak D call: TRBD1 (5 bases). This sequence was found in a man older than 75 with acute or convalescent COVID-19. CDR3 DNA sequence: TGTGCCAGCTCACCAGGGGCGGGAGATCAGCCCCAGCATTTT. This encodes CASSPGAGDQPQHF.